This T cell receptor beta chain was found in a study of molecular identifiers for immune sequencing clone quantification. General study findings and limits: More than 97% of effector molecules, versus under 1% of naive-cell molecules, belonged to clones above 20 RNA copies. Barcode sharing among identical TCR molecules could make large clones appear smaller.

The CDR3 has 15 amino acids. Germline loops: CDR1 SGDLS, CDR2 YYNGEE. The ends were cut back, 5 bases at V and 3 bases at J, with 12 bases in the middle. This clonotype occurred many times. Its antigen is still unknown. Libraries used 20,000 to 1,000,000 sorted naive CD8 T cells and 10%, 30% or 50% RNA input. Naive CD8 T cells, phenotype CD8+CD4-CCR7+CD45RA+, were sorted. TCRdb processed the PCR reads anew with MiXCR; each CDR3 protein has one entry. This sample has 250,000 to 400,000 distinct CDR3 sequences, with roughly a fifth found just once. The sequenced sample was naive CD8+ T cells from blood, with Jurkat cell RNA spiked in. Sample subset: FACS-sorted CD8+CD4-CCR7+CD45RA+ naive T cells. This sequence was found in a human donor in good health. Some libraries in this study had Jurkat cell RNA spiked in. The chain recombines TRBV9 with TRBJ2-6, with a tentative D call TRBD1 (5 bases). The CDR3 loop reads CASRAGLIGANVLTF. DNA of the CDR3: TGTGCCAGCAGAGCAGGGTTGATTGGGGCCAACGTCCTGACTTTC.